Reported below is one T cell receptor beta chain. The data belong to a study of blood T cell repertoires in COVID-19. About the research overall: PBMCs, B-cell-depleted T cells, or T cells provided the cDNA or gDNA that made up the material.

In the original processing: Amplification from reference gene primers served as the basis for estimated nucleated cell counts. TCRdb's table, derived via immunoSEQ multiplex PCR, lists solely in-frame clones and lacks some. The D gene and trimming were derived from the DNA, and the V and J assignments and clone size from that table. The sample lists roughly 110,000 clones; 88% were seen once. Germline V lookup: CDR1 SGHVS, CDR2 FQNEAQ. V lost 5 bases and J lost 5, with 15 bases in between. CDR3 length: 15 amino acids. The sample was peripheral blood. This chain uses TRBV7-8 with TRBJ1-4; a weak D match, TRBD1 (6 bases). The clonotype comes from a man aged 45-65 years with active or convalescent COVID-19. CDR3 sequence reads: CASSAFGTPNEKLFF. The CDR3 region has the DNA TGTGCCAGCAGCGCGTTCGGGACACCCAATGAAAAACTGTTTTTT.